The rows below give T cell receptor beta chains drawn from one sample of a study of blood T cell repertoires in COVID-19. The repertoire was sequenced with immunoSEQ multiplex PCR; TCRdb's copy has only in-frame clones and lacks some. Among about 220,000 clones listed, about 88% were seen once. Sequencing input: PBMCs or T cells enriched from blood (not recorded which). These receptors were taken from a woman aged 25 to 39 who had recovered from COVID-19. The CDR3 runs from the conserved cysteine through the conserved F or W. Fields, in order: J gene, D gene, V gene, clone size, CDR3 protein, CDR3 DNA. D genes are given only for firm matches. Rows may omit the clone size; those that give it use once, few, many or a size class.

TRBJ1-1,-,TRBV12-5,-,CASGSRMDTEAFF,TGTGCTAGTGGTTCGAGGATGGACACTGAAGCTTTCTTT
TRBJ1-1,-,TRBV7-3,-,CASSSSGGLNTEAFF,TGTGCCAGCAGCTCATCGGGAGGGCTGAACACTGAAGCTTTCTTT
TRBJ2-3,-,TRBV4-3,-,CASSRDISADTQYF,TGCGCCAGCAGCCGGGACATCTCCGCAGATACGCAGTATTTT
TRBJ2-7,-,TRBV11-2,-,CASSPRRAEQYF,TGTGCCAGCAGCCCCCGGAGGGCCGAGCAGTACTTC
TRBJ2-7,-,TRBV6-5,-,CASSPGENYEQYF,TGTGCCAGCAGTCCAGGGGAGAACTACGAGCAGTACTTC
TRBJ1-3,-,TRBV5-4,few,CASSLDRSSGNTIYF,TGTGCCAGCAGCCTTGACAGGAGCTCTGGAAACACCATATATTTT
TRBJ1-6,-,TRBV28,-,CASSLRRGHSPLHF,TGTGCCAGCAGTTTAAGGAGGGGTCATTCACCCCTCCACTTT
TRBJ2-7,-,TRBV18,-,CASSPGRNYEQYF,TGTGCCAGCTCACCGGGGCGGAACTACGAGCAGTACTTC
TRBJ1-5,-,TRBV12-3/TRBV12-4,-,CASSFDSNQPQHF,TGTGCCAGCAGTTTTGACAGTAATCAGCCCCAGCATTTT
TRBJ1-2,-,TRBV4-1,-,CASNNPARSDYGYTF,TGCGCCAGCAACAACCCCGCCAGGTCAGACTATGGCTACACCTTC
TRBJ2-1,TRBD2,TRBV11-2,-,CASSLPLAPGGYNEQFF,TGTGCCAGCAGCTTACCCTTAGCACCGGGGGGCTACAATGAGCAGTTCTTC
TRBJ2-7,TRBD2,TRBV6-5,-,CASSWFGGGSYEQYF,TGTGCCAGCAGTTGGTTCGGGGGGGGCTCCTACGAGCAGTACTTC
TRBJ1-5,TRBD1,TRBV19,-,CASSIQNRGGGNQPQHF,TGTGCCAGTAGTATACAAAACAGGGGTGGAGGCAATCAGCCCCAGCATTTT
TRBJ1-1,TRBD1,TRBV19,-,CASRQDREKTEAFF,TGTGCCAGTAGACAGGACAGGGAAAAAACTGAAGCTTTCTTT
TRBJ2-3,TRBD2,TRBV6-1,once,CASSVERGLGTDTQYF,TGTGCCAGCAGTGTCGAGCGGGGCCTCGGCACAGATACGCAGTATTTT
TRBJ2-7,TRBD1,TRBV4-3,-,CARKRTGWYEQYF,TGCGCCAGGAAAAGGACAGGGTGGTACGAGCAGTACTTC
TRBJ1-2,TRBD1,TRBV5-6,once,CASSLVKGAIYGYTF,TGTGCCAGCAGCTTGGTCAAGGGGGCGATCTATGGCTACACCTTC
TRBJ1-3,-,TRBV7-6,-,CASSAGPGNTIYF,TGTGCCAGCAGCGCAGGCCCTGGAAACACCATATATTTT
TRBJ1-3,-,TRBV18,-,CASSPQQDSGNTIYF,TGTGCCAGCTCACCCCAACAGGACTCTGGAAACACCATATATTTT
TRBJ2-5,TRBD1,TRBV7-2,-,CASSSRDRQETQYF,TGTGCCAGCAGCTCTCGGGACAGACAAGAGACCCAGTACTTC
TRBJ1-1,TRBD1,TRBV27,few,CASSLEGQGVTEAFF,TGTGCCAGCAGTTTGGAGGGACAGGGGGTCACTGAAGCTTTCTTT
TRBJ1-1,TRBD1,TRBV7-9,-,CASSLAGGADTEAFF,TGTGCCAGCAGCTTAGCAGGGGGCGCGGACACTGAAGCTTTCTTT
TRBJ2-3,TRBD2,TRBV18,-,CASSPWTSGTDTQYF,TGTGCCAGCTCACCTTGGACTAGCGGCACAGATACGCAGTATTTT
TRBJ2-1,TRBD1,TRBV7-3,-,CASSHGQVSHNEQFF,TGTGCCAGCAGCCACGGACAGGTCTCCCACAATGAGCAGTTCTTC
TRBJ2-3,TRBD2,TRBV2,-,CASSETGLAGGTDTQYF,TGTGCCAGCAGTGAAACGGGACTAGCGGGGGGGACAGATACGCAGTATTTT
TRBJ2-2,-,TRBV5-4,-,CASSLVVFGGVSGELFF,TGTGCCAGCAGCTTGGTTGTGTTTGGGGGCGTCTCCGGGGAGCTGTTTTTT
TRBJ2-2,TRBD1,TRBV7-2,-,CASSLSGGDTGELFF,TGTGCCAGCAGCTTATCAGGGGGCGACACCGGGGAGCTGTTTTTT
TRBJ1-6,-,TRBV7-3,-,CASSSGQSRVNSPLHF,TGTGCCAGCAGCTCCGGACAGTCCCGTGTTAATTCACCCCTCCACTTT
TRBJ1-2,TRBD1,TRBV7-9,once,CASSLSTGGGYGYTF,TGTGCCAGCAGCTTATCGACAGGGGGCGGCTATGGCTACACCTTC
TRBJ1-2,-,TRBV9,-,CASSWDFNYGYTF,TGTGCCAGCAGCTGGGACTTTAACTATGGCTACACCTTC
TRBJ1-4,-,TRBV2,-,CASRGLNEKLFF,TGTGCCAGCAGGGGGCTGAATGAAAAACTGTTTTTT
TRBJ1-3,-,TRBV19,-,CASFGRPGNTIYF,TGTGCCAGTTTCGGCAGGCCTGGAAACACCATATATTTT
TRBJ2-5,-,TRBV19,-,CASSPWGRGETQYF,TGTGCCAGTAGCCCTTGGGGGCGCGGCGAGACCCAGTACTTC
TRBJ1-1,-,TRBV14,-,CASSQVQGTSTEAFF,TGTGCCAGCAGCCAAGTCCAAGGGACAAGCACTGAAGCTTTCTTT
TRBJ1-4,TRBD1,TRBV18,-,CASSGKDRQTTNEKLFF,TGTGCCAGCTCTGGCAAGGACAGGCAGACAACTAATGAAAAACTGTTTTTT
TRBJ2-1,-,TRBV28,-,CASSLSTNEQFF,TGTGCCAGCAGTTTAAGCACCAATGAGCAGTTCTTC
TRBJ1-5,-,TRBV3-1/TRBV3-2,-,CASSQDLTPNQPQHF,TGTGCCAGCAGCCAAGATCTAACCCCCAATCAGCCCCAGCATTTT
TRBJ2-6,-,TRBV4-1,-,CASTRLVFRGPGANVLTF,TGCGCCAGCACTCGACTTGTCTTCAGGGGTCCTGGGGCCAACGTCCTGACTTTC
TRBJ1-2,-,TRBV12-3/TRBV12-4,-,CASSFRGFAGYTF,TGTGCCAGCAGTTTCCGAGGGTTTGCGGGCTACACCTTC
TRBJ1-6,-,TRBV5-1,-,CASTRTASKNSPLHF,TGCGCCAGCACTCGGACAGCGAGTAAAAATTCACCCCTCCACTTT
TRBJ1-2,-,TRBV29-1,-,CSVLPEGYGYTF,TGCAGCGTTTTACCGGAGGGCTATGGCTACACCTTC
TRBJ2-1,-,TRBV19,few,CASSIMTGVGNEQFF,TGTGCCAGTAGTATAATGACGGGGGTCGGGAATGAGCAGTTCTTC
TRBJ1-5,-,TRBV7-2,-,CASSFSGVGQPQHF,TGTGCCAGCAGCTTTTCGGGGGTAGGTCAGCCCCAGCATTTT
TRBJ1-1,-,TRBV6-5,-,CASRRGKDTEAFF,TGTGCCAGCAGAAGGGGTAAGGACACTGAAGCTTTCTTT
TRBJ2-7,TRBD2,TRBV4-3,-,CASSRLAGDEQYF,TGCGCCAGCAGCCGACTAGCGGGGGACGAGCAGTACTTC
TRBJ1-1,-,TRBV19,-,CASSSWTLYMNTEAFF,TGTGCCAGTAGCTCATGGACATTATATATGAACACTGAAGCTTTCTTT
TRBJ1-2,TRBD1,TRBV5-6,-,CASSLDRGTDYIPYYGYTF,TGTGCCAGCAGCTTAGATAGGGGGACAGACTATATCCCCTACTATGGCTACACCTTC
TRBJ1-5,TRBD1,TRBV5-8,-,CASSFNRGLFSNQPQHF,TGTGCCAGCAGCTTCAACAGGGGGCTATTTAGCAATCAGCCCCAGCATTTT
TRBJ2-2,TRBD1,TRBV6-5,-,CASKRDRANTGELFF,TGTGCCAGCAAACGGGACAGGGCAAACACCGGGGAGCTGTTTTTT
TRBJ1-6,-,TRBV7-3,-,CASSQNYNSPLHF,TGTGCCAGCAGCCAAAATTATAATTCACCCCTCCACTTT
TRBJ1-6,TRBD1,TRBV7-3,-,CASSLTGQGVRSPLHF,TGTGCCAGCAGCTTAACGGGTCAGGGGGTTCGATCACCCCTCCACTTT